This T cell receptor (beta chain) appears in the sequencing data of a study of shared clonotypes between healthy human individuals. The length of the CDR3 is 15 residues. V was cut by 0 bases and J by 6 bases, with 12 bases left in between. The germline CDR1 and CDR2 sequences are SGHTA and FQGNSA. Samples underwent the assay at deep level. Clones were read by immunoSEQ multiplex PCR, and TCRdb kept only the in-frame ones, dropping some. Here the sample spans 2,100,000 or so clones, around 95% being singletons. The donor population consisted of healthy HIV-negative adults with no recent acute infections or vaccinations. Negatively enriched CD4+ T cells were divided by CD45RA into naive and memory.

V gene TRBV7-2 combines with J gene TRBJ2-1; tentatively, D is TRBD2 (6 bases). Material for sequencing was naive CD4+ T cells sorted from blood. Subset given: CD45RA+ positively selected. The sequence derives from a man younger than 35 in good health. The CDR3: CASSLARRGTNEQFF. DNA of the CDR3: TGTGCCAGCAGCTTAGCCCGCCGCGGGACCAATGAGCAGTTCTTC.